What follows are 25 T cell receptor beta chains derived from one specimen sequenced in a study of T cell changes during pregnancy in multiple sclerosis. This table comes from immunoSEQ multiplex PCR, and its TCRdb copy is limited to in-frame clones, with some not included. The profile covers 30,000 or so clones, with about nine tenths appearing a single time and around 9.8% taken by the ten largest. This specimen was CD8+ T cells from peripheral blood mononuclear cells, taken in the first trimester of pregnancy. The receptor source for this set is a female donor with multiple sclerosis, enrolled in a pregnancy study.

The chain carries TRBV2 and TRBJ1-2, with 8 bases aligning to TRBD1. CDR1 and CDR2 from the germline V gene are SNHLY and FYNNEI. The CDR3 loop spans 13 amino acids. V trimming: 3 bases; J trimming: 4 bases; junction bases outside the gene matches: 1. CDR3 in DNA: TGTGCCAGCAGTGATGGACAGGGCTATGGCTACACCTTC. It translates to CASSDGQGYGYTF.

The chain couples TRBV29-1 to TRBJ2-3, with 9 bases aligning to TRBD2. The CDR3 spans 15 residues. V trimming: 8 bases; J trimming: 5 bases; junction bases outside the gene matches: 14. Germline CDR1 and CDR2: SQVTM and ANQGSEA. CDR3 nucleotides: TGCAGCCCATGGGTGGTAGCGGGGGAGAAAGATACGCAGTATTTT. Residues: CSPWVVAGEKDTQYF.

The V and J genes are TRBV4-1 and TRBJ1-1; 9 nucleotides line up with TRBD1. CDR1 and CDR2 from the germline V gene are MGHRA and YSYEKL. V shed 4 bases, J shed 5 bases, and the junction held 11 bases outside the gene matches. The CDR3 has 16 amino acids. DNA of the CDR3: TGCGCCAGCAGCCGATCCACGGGACAGGGAATAACTGAAGCTTTCTTT. It yields the protein CASSRSTGQGITEAFF.

The chain links TRBV4-3 to TRBJ1-4; D may be TRBD1 (5 bases). Germline V gene lookup returns CDR1 LGHNA and CDR2 YSLEER. V was trimmed by 4 bases and J by 8 bases, leaving 17 bases between them. The CDR3 loop spans 15 amino acids. The CDR3 bases are TGCGCCAGCAGCCTAGACGGGCAGGGTTTGGAAAAACTGTTTTTT. This codes for CASSLDGQGLEKLFF.

The V call is TRBV4-2, the J call TRBJ2-2, with 11 positions matching TRBD2. CDR3 length equals 17 residues. V shed 0 bases, J shed 5 bases, and the junction held 5 bases outside the gene matches. Germline V gene sequence: CDR1 LGHNA, CDR2 YNFKEQ. The CDR3 protein is CASSQDLLAGETGELFF. In DNA form, the CDR3 reads TGTGCCAGCAGCCAAGATTTACTAGCGGGAGAAACCGGGGAGCTGTTTTTT.

This rearrangement joins TRBV2 to TRBJ2-7; 8 bases map to TRBD1. The CDR3 runs 14 residues. Germline CDR1 is SNHLY and CDR2 is FYNNEI. The V gene end was trimmed by 1 base and the J gene end by 3 bases; junction bases not matched to a gene: 2. The CDR3 loop reads CASSEGTGIYEQYF. DNA for the CDR3: TGTGCCAGCAGTGAAGGGACAGGGATCTACGAGCAGTACTTC. The full variable domain, completed using reference TRBV2 and TRBJ2-7, is EPEVTQTPSHQVTQMGQEVILRCVPISNHLYFYWYRQILGQKVEFLVSFYNNEISEKSEIFDDQFSVERPDGSNFTLKIRSTKLEDSAMYFCASSEGTGIYEQYFGPGTRLTVT.

Note on this clone: One end of the junction is discordant with germline, which a read error may explain. J is TRBJ1-4 and V is TRBV19, with D possibly matching TRBD1 (5 bases). The CDR3 covers 12 residues. Germline V gene lookup returns CDR1 LNHDA and CDR2 SQIVND (reference sequence). CDR3 region: CASTGGSLGVNF. CDR3 in DNA: TGTGCCAGTACCGGGGGGTCCCTAGGGGTCAACTTT.

This clone came up once. The chain combines TRBV6-1 with TRBJ2-5, with 7 bases fitting TRBD1. Germline V gene data show CDR1 as MNHNS and CDR2 as SASEGT. V lost 4 bases, J lost 2 bases, and 4 bases stayed unmatched. The CDR3 sequence is 14 residues long. This CDR3 is CASSGTGGQETQYF. The CDR3 nucleotides are TGTGCCAGCAGTGGGACAGGAGGACAAGAGACCCAGTACTTC.

The V and J genes are TRBV10-3 and TRBJ2-1; TRBD2 is a possible D gene (5 bases). Germline CDR1 and CDR2: ENHRY and SYGVKD. The CDR3 contains 14 residues. The germline V and J ends were trimmed by 4 bases and 1 base, with 8 bases remaining between them. The CDR3 protein is CAISVEGSYNEQFF. CDR3 DNA sequence: TGTGCCATCAGTGTCGAGGGTTCCTACAATGAGCAGTTCTTC.

This clone was observed a single time. The chain combines TRBV9 with TRBJ1-6; 7 bases fit TRBD1. J gave up 7 bases and V 3 bases, and 7 bases lay outside the gene matches. The CDR3 has 15 residues. Germline assignment: CDR1 SGDLS and CDR2 YYNGEE. In DNA, the CDR3 is TGTGCCAGCAGCGATAGGGGGACAGCCAATTCACCCCTCCACTTT. Translating gives CASSDRGTANSPLHF.

The chain carries TRBV5-6 and TRBJ2-7; the match to TRBD2 covers 11 bases. Germline assignment: CDR1 SGHDT and CDR2 YYEEEE. Trimming took 0 bases from V and 3 from J; bases not matched to a gene: 5. The CDR3 consists of 16 residues. DNA of the CDR3: TGTGCCAGCAGCTTGGAACTAGCGGGAGAGGACTACGAGCAGTACTTC. It codes for CASSLELAGEDYEQYF.

J is TRBJ2-2 and V is TRBV27; D not resolved. Trimming cost V 3 bases and J 0 bases, with 5 bases left between them. CDR1 MNHEY and CDR2 SMNVEV come from the germline V gene (reference sequence). The CDR3 sequence is 14 residues long. CDR3 nucleotides: TGTGCCAGCAGTTTGGGCGCGAACACCGGGGAGCTGTTTTTT. Protein product: CASSLGANTGELFF.

V is TRBV7-2 and J is TRBJ2-1; a possible D gene is TRBD2 (6 bases). Per germline, CDR1 SGHTA and CDR2 FQGNSA. V was cut by 3 bases and J by 5 bases, with 14 bases left in between. CDR3 size: 15 residues. CDR3 DNA: TGTGCCAGCAGCTTTGGTCCTTGGGGGGACAATGAGCAGTTCTTC. Amino acids: CASSFGPWGDNEQFF.

This clone was seen a few times. The J gene is TRBJ1-2, the V gene TRBV7-2; 10 nucleotides align to TRBD1. CDR3 length: 15 residues. The V gene end was trimmed by 5 bases and the J gene end by 3 bases; junction bases not matched to a gene: 6. Germline V gene lookup returns CDR1 SGHTA and CDR2 FQGNSA. The CDR3 reads CASSPHGTGDYGYTF. Here the CDR3 DNA reads TGTGCCAGCAGCCCCCACGGGACAGGGGACTATGGCTACACCTTC.

The chain joins TRBV6-6 to TRBJ1-1; 7 bases map to TRBD1. Germline-derived CDR1 and CDR2 are MNHNY and SVGAGI (reference sequence). V trimming: 7 bases; J trimming: 10 bases; junction bases outside the gene matches: 18. There are 15 residues in the CDR3. The DNA of the CDR3 is TGTGCCAGCACCTCCTCCCCCGGTACAGGGGATGGAGCTTTCTTT. Translation gives CASTSSPGTGDGAFF.

This rearrangement joins TRBV5-5 to TRBJ2-1; perhaps TRBD2 as D (5 bases). Germline V CDR1 and CDR2: SGHKS, YYEKEE (reference sequence). The V gene lost 2 bases and the J gene lost 6 bases, with 15 bases spanning the gap. This CDR3 region has 15 residues. The CDR3 sequence is CASSFLRGMGNEQFF. The CDR3 DNA follows: TGTGCCAGCAGCTTTTTACGAGGGATGGGCAATGAGCAGTTCTTC.

The chain employs TRBV9 and TRBJ2-7; TRBD2 matches 7 bases. Germline V gives CDR1 SGDLS, CDR2 YYNGEE. This CDR3 is 13 amino acids long. Unmatched junction bases numbered 3, after V lost 3 bases and J lost 3 bases. CDR3 protein: CASSEGGVYEQYF. CDR3 in DNA: TGTGCCAGCAGCGAGGGAGGGGTCTACGAGCAGTACTTC.

The rearrangement uses TRBV6-5 and TRBJ2-7; a weak D match, TRBD2 (5 bases). This CDR3 spans 14 amino acids. CDR1 is MNHEY and CDR2 is SVGAGI in the germline V gene. Deletions cut 10 bases from V and 0 bases from J, with 16 bases between. The CDR3 region has the DNA TGTGCCACATTTAGCATGGGGAGCTCCTACGAGCAGTACTTC. Translation: CATFSMGSSYEQYF.

The rearrangement uses TRBV6-5 and TRBJ2-5; 7 bases are shared with TRBD1. Germline V gene lookup returns CDR1 MNHEY and CDR2 SVGAGI. Trimming took 1 base from V and 1 from J; bases not matched to a gene: 0. This CDR3 spans 14 amino acids. CDR3 sequence reads: CASSYWDSQETQYF. The CDR3 DNA is TGTGCCAGCAGTTACTGGGACAGCCAAGAGACCCAGTACTTC.

The chain uses TRBV4-1 and TRBJ2-7, with D perhaps matching TRBD2 (6 bases). CDR3 length equals 13 residues. Trimming pared 2 bases from V and 6 bases from J, leaving 11 bases between. Germline CDR1 is MGHRA and CDR2 is YSYEKL. CDR3 in amino acids: CASSQHSGGEQYF. CDR3 nucleotide sequence: TGCGCCAGCAGCCAACATTCCGGGGGCGAGCAGTACTTC.

The genes are TRBV11-2 and TRBJ2-7; D is unresolved. Germline-derived CDR1 and CDR2 are SGHAT and FQNNGV. V was pared by 0 bases and J by 4 bases, with 7 bases between. This CDR3 is 13 amino acids long. CDR3 amino acids: CASSLEAAYEQYF. The DNA of the CDR3 is TGTGCCAGCAGCTTAGAAGCTGCGTACGAGCAGTACTTC.

V usage is TRBV11-2 and J usage is TRBJ1-5, with a weak D call TRBD1 (5 bases). The germline gives CDR1 SGHAT, CDR2 FQNNGV. V was trimmed by 5 bases and J by 10 bases, leaving 18 bases between them. The CDR3 loop spans 14 amino acids. The CDR3 is CASSLTDRNDPQHF. CDR3 nucleotides: TGTGCCAGCAGCCTAACAGACAGAAACGACCCCCAGCATTTT.

V and J are TRBV27 and TRBJ2-1; TRBD2 aligns across 9 bases. The CDR3 covers 15 residues. The V gene end was trimmed by 5 bases and the J gene end by 5 bases; junction bases not matched to a gene: 7. The germline V gene has CDR1 MNHEY and CDR2 SMNVEV (reference sequence). CDR3 sequence (DNA): TGTGCCAGCAGTGCCCTAGCGGGGTTAAACAATGAGCAGTTCTTC. Translating gives CASSALAGLNNEQFF.

The chain has TRBV6-5 and TRBJ2-7; TRBD2 might be the D (5 bases). Germline values: CDR1 MNHEY, CDR2 SVGAGI. Trimming took 2 bases from V and 0 from J, leaving 11 bases between them. CDR3 length equals 15 residues. For the CDR3, the DNA is TGTGCCAGCAGTTACGAGCGGCCCAGCTCCTACGAGCAGTACTTC. Protein: CASSYERPSSYEQYF.

The rearrangement joins TRBV7-8 to TRBJ1-1, with 8 bases lining up with TRBD1. CDR1 is SGHVS and CDR2 is FQNEAQ in the germline V gene. The CDR3 extends over 14 amino acids. The V gene end was trimmed by 1 base and the J gene end by 4 bases; junction bases not matched to a gene: 2. CDR3 in amino acids: CASSLGQGITEAFF. In DNA form, the CDR3 reads TGTGCCAGCAGCTTAGGACAGGGGATCACTGAAGCTTTCTTT.